This TCR beta chain was identified in a study of T cell changes during pregnancy in multiple sclerosis. Measured with immunoSEQ multiplex PCR; TCRdb has only the in-frame clones, and not every one. The top ten clones hold around 2% of a sample with 75,000 to 95,000 clones, more than 85% of them seen once. This CDR3 has 15 residues. V dropped 1 base and J dropped 2 bases, with 12 bases sitting between them. Germline lookup yields CDR1 SGHAT and CDR2 FQDESV (reference sequence). The clonotype comes from a female donor in good health, enrolled as a control in a pregnancy study. The starting material was peripheral blood, obtained in the first trimester of pregnancy. The chain carries TRBV11-1 and TRBJ2-7; a weak D match, TRBD1 (6 bases). The CDR3 nucleotides are TGTGCCAGCAGCTTAGGTCGGGACACGACCTACGAGCAGTACTTC. It encodes CASSLGRDTTYEQYF.